These T cell receptor beta chains were read from a single sample in a study of OX40 agonist ivuxolimab in advanced cancers. Method: immunoSEQ multiplex PCR; TCRdb's copy keeps in-frame clones and lacks some. The sample lists about 77,000 clones, under 90% occurring once. The sequences come from CD4+ or CD8+ T cells sorted from blood, collected in a trial of the OX40 agonist ivuxolimab. These receptor sequences come from an adult with an advanced solid tumor such as melanoma, head and neck, liver or kidney cancer. Both conserved end residues are part of each CDR3. D genes are given only for firm matches. Expanded clones get a size class; other rows say once, few or many, or leave the size out.

TRBJ2-5 TRBD2 TRBV11-2 - 15 CASNRASGGQETQYF TGTGCCAGCAATCGGGCTAGCGGGGGGCAAGAGACCCAGTACTTC
TRBJ2-5 TRBD1 TRBV7-6 few 16 CASSLGQGGLQETQYF TGTGCCAGCAGCTTAGGACAGGGCGGGCTCCAAGAGACCCAGTACTTC
TRBJ1-4 - TRBV28 - 12 CALGDRGEKLFF TGTGCTCTGGGAGATAGGGGCGAAAAACTGTTTTTT
TRBJ2-3 - TRBV21-1 - 14 CASSGRPYTDTQYF TGTGCCAGCAGCGGGCGGCCCTACACAGATACGCAGTATTTT
TRBJ1-5 - TRBV28 - 12 CASSQQGQPQHF TGTGCCAGCAGTCAACAGGGTCAGCCCCAGCATTTT
TRBJ2-7 - TRBV6-1 - 13 CASPEWAGGEQYF TGTGCCAGCCCCGAATGGGCAGGAGGCGAGCAGTACTTC
TRBJ2-7 - TRBV19 - 14 CASSKGGGPYEQYF TGTGCCAGTAGTAAGGGGGGAGGGCCCTACGAGCAGTACTTC
TRBJ1-1 - TRBV7-6 - 13 CASSPLLSQYAFF TGTGCCAGCAGCCCACTACTCAGTCAGTACGCTTTCTTT
TRBJ2-3 - TRBV12-5 - 17 CASGFAQLTGTGDTQYF TGTGCTAGTGGTTTCGCTCAGCTCACCGGGACCGGTGATACGCAGTATTTT
TRBJ1-5 - TRBV15 - 16 CATSRGLRISNQPQHF TGTGCCACCAGCAGAGGGTTGAGGATTAGCAATCAGCCCCAGCATTTT
TRBJ2-3 - TRBV28 - 13 CAMRGTSTDTQYF TGTGCTATGAGGGGCACTAGCACAGATACGCAGTATTTT
TRBJ1-5 - TRBV7-6 - 12 CASSALVQPQHF TGTGCCAGCAGCGCATTGGTACAGCCCCAGCATTTT
TRBJ1-1 TRBD1 TRBV23-1 few 18 CASSPFRDRGVIRTEAFF TGCGCCAGCAGTCCCTTTCGGGACAGGGGGGTTATTAGGACTGAAGCTTTCTTT
TRBJ2-1 - TRBV6-6 once 14 CASSGPREQNEQFF TGTGCCAGCAGTGGACCGAGGGAGCAGAATGAGCAGTTCTTC
TRBJ2-3 - TRBV9 - 11 CASSPQVTQYF TGTGCCAGCAGCCCCCAAGTTACGCAGTATTTT
TRBJ2-7 TRBD2 TRBV6-1 - 13 CASRGLATHEQYF TGTGCCAGCAGGGGACTAGCGACCCACGAGCAGTACTTC
TRBJ1-2 TRBD1 TRBV6-6 - 15 CASSYAGTGGSGYTF TGTGCCAGCAGTTACGCAGGGACAGGGGGAAGTGGCTACACCTTC
TRBJ1-1 - TRBV5-1 few 13 CASSVTARTEAFF TGCGCCAGCAGCGTGACTGCCCGGACTGAAGCTTTCTTT
TRBJ1-4 - TRBV11-2 - 14 CASSLRAMYEKLFF TGTGCCAGCAGCTTAAGGGCTATGTATGAAAAACTGTTTTTT
TRBJ1-1 - TRBV7-9 - 14 CASSFGGGNTEAFF TGTGCCAGCAGCTTTGGGGGGGGAAACACTGAAGCTTTCTTT
TRBJ2-5 TRBD2 TRBV6-5 - 14 CASRLAGRQETQYF TGTGCCAGCAGATTAGCGGGACGCCAAGAGACCCAGTACTTC
TRBJ1-2 - TRBV4-2 - 15 CASSQGLPSGYGYTF TGTGCCAGCAGCCAAGGTCTCCCTTCGGGCTATGGCTACACCTTC
TRBJ1-1 - TRBV19 - 15 CASSPTRGWNTEAFF TGTGCCAGTAGTCCGACGAGGGGTTGGAACACTGAAGCTTTCTTT
TRBJ1-1 - TRBV27 - 15 CASRAWGGPNTEAFF TGTGCCAGCAGGGCATGGGGGGGTCCGAACACTGAAGCTTTCTTT
TRBJ2-3 TRBD2 TRBV5-1 - 16 CASSTGLAGVADTQYF TGCGCCAGCAGCACTGGACTAGCGGGAGTCGCAGATACGCAGTATTTT
TRBJ2-4 TRBD2 TRBV23-1 - 21 CASSQRPRAGGTPLAKNIQYF TGCGCCAGCAGTCAGCGGCCTCGAGCGGGGGGCACCCCCCTTGCCAAAAACATTCAGTACTTC
TRBJ1-1 - TRBV2 - 14 CASSETLVNTEAFF TGTGCCAGCAGTGAGACATTAGTGAACACTGAAGCTTTCTTT
TRBJ2-6 - TRBV5-1 - 16 CASSPLGGYGANVLTF TGCGCCAGCAGCCCCCTAGGGGGGTACGGGGCCAACGTCCTGACTTTC
TRBJ1-2 TRBD1 TRBV19 - 12 CAAGGSPLRNTF TGTGCCGCAGGGGGGAGCCCTCTGCGGAACACCTTC
TRBJ1-2 - TRBV19 - 14 CASSIDNTVYGYTF TGTGCCAGTAGTATAGATAACACAGTCTATGGCTACACCTTC
TRBJ1-1 - TRBV30 few 14 CAWTGTLTNTEAFF TGTGCCTGGACAGGGACCCTGACGAACACTGAAGCTTTCTTT
TRBJ1-2 - TRBV6-6 - 13 CASSYQPNYGYTF TGTGCCAGCAGTTACCAGCCAAACTATGGCTACACCTTC
TRBJ2-5 - TRBV15 - 14 CATSRATSRETQYF TGTGCCACCAGCAGAGCGACTTCCCGGGAGACCCAGTACTTC
TRBJ2-2 TRBD2 TRBV28 - 16 CASGTSGSYGTGELFF TGTGCCAGCGGGACTAGCGGGAGTTATGGCACCGGGGAGCTGTTTTTT
TRBJ1-5 - TRBV30 once 15 CAWSVGLYSNQPRHF TGTGCCTGGAGTGTAGGTCTTTATAGCAATCAGCCCCGGCATTTT
TRBJ1-1 - TRBV5-1 once 15 CASSLASGGNTEAFF TGCGCCAGCAGCTTGGCCTCGGGGGGGAACACTGAAGCTTTCTTT
TRBJ2-1 TRBD2 TRBV7-7 - 18 CASSLILAGGPKYNEQFF TGTGCTAGCAGCTTAATACTAGCGGGAGGGCCCAAATACAATGAGCAGTTCTTC
TRBJ1-2 - TRBV30 - 14 CACYPVRRSYGYTF TGTGCCTGCTACCCTGTTCGGCGATCCTATGGCTACACCTTC
TRBJ1-2 - TRBV9 - 16 CASSVAFPPPSYGYTF TGTGCCAGCAGCGTAGCTTTTCCCCCCCCCAGCTATGGCTACACCTTC
TRBJ2-1 - TRBV5-1 once 15 CASSFQQGTYNEQFF TGCGCCAGCAGCTTCCAGCAAGGGACCTACAATGAGCAGTTCTTC
TRBJ1-3 - TRBV30 - 15 CACTRPVSSGNTIYF TGTGCCTGCACGAGACCAGTCAGCTCTGGAAACACCATATATTTT
TRBJ2-7 - TRBV7-2 - 16 CASSLSSGTSSYEQYF TGTGCCAGCAGCTTAAGTAGTGGGACGTCCTCCTACGAGCAGTACTTC
TRBJ2-5 - TRBV11-2 - 15 CASSTVGGYQETQYF TGTGCCAGCAGCACTGTAGGGGGGTACCAAGAGACCCAGTACTTC
TRBJ2-5 - TRBV5-1 - 13 CASSLGPQETQYF TGCGCCAGCAGCTTAGGGCCTCAAGAGACCCAGTACTTC
TRBJ1-6 - TRBV4-1 once 15 CASSQGRSPNSPLHF TGCGCCAGCAGCCAAGGGCGGAGCCCTAATTCACCCCTCCACTTT
TRBJ2-7 - TRBV21-1 - 14 CASTQTVSSYEQYF TGTGCCAGCACCCAGACAGTGAGCTCCTACGAGCAGTACTTC
TRBJ1-3 - TRBV18 - 15 CASSPGGFSGNTIYF TGTGCCAGCTCACCGGGAGGGTTCTCTGGAAACACCATATATTTT
TRBJ2-3 TRBD2 TRBV30 - 15 CASSSGGFSTDTQYF TGTGCCTCCTCCAGCGGGGGGTTTTCTACAGATACGCAGTATTTT
TRBJ1-2 - TRBV10-3 - 13 CAIRADGQYGYTF TGTGCCATCAGGGCGGACGGGCAGTATGGCTACACCTTC